What follows is one TCR beta chain and its context. As handled by the study authors: Amplification from reference gene primers served as the basis for estimated nucleated cell counts. Profiling relied on immunoSEQ multiplex PCR, and the TCRdb table lists in-frame clones only, not all of them. The D gene and trimming were derived from the DNA, and the V and J assignments and clone size from that table. The sample includes 400,000 to 500,000 clones, around 89% of them seen just once. This record comes from a study of blood T cell repertoires in COVID-19. The germline V and J ends were trimmed by 2 bases and 2 bases, with 13 bases remaining between them. The length of the CDR3 is 15 residues. Germline V CDR1 and CDR2: SNHLY, FYNNEI.

Sequences were obtained from PBMCs or T cells enriched from blood (not recorded which). The sequence derives from a woman aged 40 to 49 who had recovered from COVID-19. The rearrangement uses TRBV2 and TRBJ2-7, with D possibly matching TRBD1 (5 bases). Here the CDR3 reads CASSESGAETYEQYF. The CDR3 region has the DNA TGTGCCAGCAGTGAATCTGGGGCAGAAACCTACGAGCAGTACTTC.